Following are 7 T cell receptor beta chains from one sample sequenced in a study of T cell responses to AZD1222 COVID-19 vaccine. The table came from immunoSEQ multiplex PCR; TCRdb's copy has only in-frame clones and leaves some out. Here the sample spans roughly 120,000 clones, 75% to 90% being singletons. The sample consisted of peripheral blood, taken 28 days after the second AZD1222 dose. These receptors were obtained from an adult who received the AZD1222 COVID-19 vaccine.

The rearrangement links TRBV6-6 to TRBJ1-3; D is uncertain. The germline CDR1 and CDR2 sequences are MNHNY and SVGAGI (reference sequence). V was clipped by 2 bases and J by 8 bases, with 7 bases between them. This CDR3 region has 12 residues. The CDR3 reads CASSYTRDTIYF. For the CDR3, the DNA is TGTGCCAGCAGTTACACCCGGGACACCATATATTTT.

This clone showed up just once. The chain couples TRBV28 to TRBJ1-2; weak D call: TRBD1 (6 bases). Trimming stripped 5 bases from V and 4 bases from J, with 17 bases between. The CDR3 totals 15 residues. Germline V gene data show CDR1 as MDHEN and CDR2 as SYDVKM. CDR3 sequence: CASSLRQLGGYGYTF. The CDR3 DNA sequence: TGTGCCAGCAGTCTGCGACAGTTAGGGGGCTATGGCTACACCTTC.

The chain employs TRBV24-1 and TRBJ2-7; maybe TRBD1 (6 bases). Germline-derived CDR1 and CDR2 are KGHDR and SFDVKD. This CDR3 has 15 amino acids. Trimming pared 4 bases from V and 1 base from J, leaving 13 bases between. CDR3 coding DNA: TGTGCCACCAGTGACTCCAGGGGTTCATCCTACGAGCAGTACTTC. Translating gives CATSDSRGSSYEQYF.

V usage is TRBV11-2 and J usage is TRBJ1-1, with D maybe TRBD1 (5 bases). V was cut by 3 bases and J by 1 base, with 12 bases left in between. Germline lookup yields CDR1 SGHAT and CDR2 FQNNGV. This CDR3 spans 15 amino acids. In DNA, the CDR3 is TGTGCCAGCAGCTTCGTTGACGGGGGGAACACTGAAGCTTTCTTT. Protein: CASSFVDGGNTEAFF.

The V gene is TRBV15, the J gene TRBJ2-3; 7 bases map to TRBD2. V lost 3 bases and J lost 0; bases outside the gene matches: 6. The germline V gene has CDR1 LNHNV and CDR2 YYDKDF (reference sequence). The CDR3 contains 16 residues. The CDR3 sequence: CATSREGGFSTDTQYF. The CDR3 nucleotides are TGTGCCACCAGCAGGGAGGGAGGGTTTAGCACAGATACGCAGTATTTT.

The gene calls are TRBV7-8 and TRBJ1-2, with 8 nucleotides matching TRBD1. There are 15 residues in the CDR3. Germline loops: CDR1 SGHVS, CDR2 FQNEAQ. V dropped 5 bases and J dropped 7; count of bases not matched to a gene: 12. This chain's CDR3 is CASSPGGQGISGYTF. The CDR3, as DNA: TGTGCCAGCAGCCCCGGCGGACAGGGTATAAGTGGCTACACCTTC.

The chain employs TRBV6-2 or TRBV6-3 and TRBJ2-7; no reliable D call. Germline CDR1 MNHEY, CDR2 SVGEGT. Deletions cut 3 bases from V and 3 bases from J, with 6 bases between. The CDR3 consists of 12 residues. Here the CDR3 DNA reads TGTGCCAGCAGTTATTACAACTACGAGCAGTACTTC. Encoded protein: CASSYYNYEQYF.